The source of this TCR beta chain is a study of blood T cells in healthy people across ages. In the case of this clonotype: Antigen unknown.

The second PCR ran roughly 6 to 12 cycles with a sample-barcoded 5' primer and J-beta primers. TCRdb re-called the 5' RACE reads through MiXCR, storing one row per CDR3 protein. The table includes over a million distinct CDR3 sequences, less than 45% detected once. Points from the study as a whole: As naive T cell percentage varied, TCR beta diversity correlated strongly with it. Among T cells, TCR beta diversity per million cells dropped roughly linearly as age rose.

CDR1 MNHEY and CDR2 SMNVEV come from the germline V gene (reference sequence). The CDR3 runs 15 residues. This TCR came from a woman aged 18-29 years in good health. This chain connects TRBV27 to TRBJ2-1; D remains unclear. The J call is doubtful: the DNA matches TRBJ2-7 better. The specimen sequenced was blood. CDR3 sequence (DNA): TGTGCCAGCAGTTTACAGGAGAGCTCCTACAATGAGCAGTACTTC. This codes for CASSLQESSYNEQYF.